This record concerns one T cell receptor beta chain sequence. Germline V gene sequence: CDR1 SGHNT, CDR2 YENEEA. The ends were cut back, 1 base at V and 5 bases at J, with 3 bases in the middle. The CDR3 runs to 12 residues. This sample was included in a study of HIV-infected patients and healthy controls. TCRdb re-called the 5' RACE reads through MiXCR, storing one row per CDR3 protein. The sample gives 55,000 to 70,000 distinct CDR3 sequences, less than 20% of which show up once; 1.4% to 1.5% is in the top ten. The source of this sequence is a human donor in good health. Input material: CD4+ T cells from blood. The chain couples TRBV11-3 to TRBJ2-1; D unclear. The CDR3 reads CASSLGDNEQFF. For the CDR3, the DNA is TGTGCCAGCAGCTTAGGGGACAATGAGCAGTTCTTC.